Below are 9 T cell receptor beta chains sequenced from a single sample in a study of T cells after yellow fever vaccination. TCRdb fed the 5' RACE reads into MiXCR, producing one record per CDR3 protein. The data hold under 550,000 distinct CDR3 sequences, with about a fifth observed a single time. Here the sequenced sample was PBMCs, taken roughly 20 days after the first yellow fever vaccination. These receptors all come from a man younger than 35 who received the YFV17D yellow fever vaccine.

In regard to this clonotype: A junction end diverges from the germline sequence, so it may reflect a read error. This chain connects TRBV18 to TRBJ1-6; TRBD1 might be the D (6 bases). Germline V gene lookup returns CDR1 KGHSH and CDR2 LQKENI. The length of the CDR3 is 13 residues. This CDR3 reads CASSPDSNSPFHF. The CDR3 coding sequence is TGTGCCAGCTCACCGGACAGTAATTCACCCTTCCACTTT. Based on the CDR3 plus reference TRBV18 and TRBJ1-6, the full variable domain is NAGVMQNPRHLVRRRGQEARLRCSPMKGHSHVYWYRQLPEEGLKFMVYLQKENIIDESGMPKERFSAEFPKEGPSILRIQQVVRGDSAAYFCASSPDSNSPFHFGNGTRLTVT.

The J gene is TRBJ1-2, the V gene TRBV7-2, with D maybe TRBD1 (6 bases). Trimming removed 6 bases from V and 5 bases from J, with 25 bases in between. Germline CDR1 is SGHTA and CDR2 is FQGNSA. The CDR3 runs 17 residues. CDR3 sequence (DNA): TGTGCCAGCAGGGCAACACCAGGTCGGCAGGGGCATTATGGCTACACCTTC. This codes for CASRATPGRQGHYGYTF.

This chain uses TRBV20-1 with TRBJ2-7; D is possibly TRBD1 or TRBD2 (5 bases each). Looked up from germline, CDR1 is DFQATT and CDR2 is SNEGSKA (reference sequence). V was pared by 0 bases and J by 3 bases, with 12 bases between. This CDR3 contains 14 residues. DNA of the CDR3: TGCAGTGCTAGAGATTCCGGGACCGTCTACGAGCAGTACTTC. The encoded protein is CSARDSGTVYEQYF.

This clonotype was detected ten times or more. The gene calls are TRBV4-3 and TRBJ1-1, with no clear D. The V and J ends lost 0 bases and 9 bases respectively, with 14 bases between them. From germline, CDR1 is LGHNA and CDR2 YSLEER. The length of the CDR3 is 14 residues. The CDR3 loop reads CASSQESWATQAFF. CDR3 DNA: TGCGCCAGCAGCCAAGAATCTTGGGCAACCCAAGCTTTCTTT.

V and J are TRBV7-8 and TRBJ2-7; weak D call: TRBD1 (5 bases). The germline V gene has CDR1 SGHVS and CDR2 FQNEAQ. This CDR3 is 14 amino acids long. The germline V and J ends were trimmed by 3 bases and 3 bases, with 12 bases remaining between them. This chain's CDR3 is CASSLTARVYEQYV. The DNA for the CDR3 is TGTGCCAGCAGCTTGACAGCAAGGGTCTACGAGCAGTACGTC.

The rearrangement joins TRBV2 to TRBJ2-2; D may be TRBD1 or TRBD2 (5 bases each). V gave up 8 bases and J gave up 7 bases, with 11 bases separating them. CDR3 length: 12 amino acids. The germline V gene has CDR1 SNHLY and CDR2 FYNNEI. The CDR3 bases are TGTGCCAGCGTAGGGGAGAACGGGGAGCTGTTTTTT. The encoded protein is CASVGENGELFF.

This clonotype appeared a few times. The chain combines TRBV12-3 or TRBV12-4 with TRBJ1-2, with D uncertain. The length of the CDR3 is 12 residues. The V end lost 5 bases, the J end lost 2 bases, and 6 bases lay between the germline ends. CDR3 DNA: TGTGCCAGCAGTCAGACGAACTATGGCTACACCTTC. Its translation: CASSQTNYGYTF.

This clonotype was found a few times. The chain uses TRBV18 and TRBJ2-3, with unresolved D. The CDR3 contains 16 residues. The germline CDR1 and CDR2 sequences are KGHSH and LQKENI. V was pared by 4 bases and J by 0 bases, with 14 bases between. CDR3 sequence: CASSRFATISTDTQYF. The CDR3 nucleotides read TGTGCCAGCTCACGATTCGCGACCATTAGCACAGATACGCAGTATTTT.

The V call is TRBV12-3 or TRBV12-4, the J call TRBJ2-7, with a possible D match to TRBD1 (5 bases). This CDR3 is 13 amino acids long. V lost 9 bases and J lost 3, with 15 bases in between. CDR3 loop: CASKPQGSYEQYF. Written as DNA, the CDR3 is TGTGCCAGTAAGCCCCAGGGTAGCTACGAGCAGTACTTC.